The source of this T cell receptor (beta chain) is a study of blood T cell repertoires in COVID-19. The wider study: Sites across the United States, Italy and Spain contributed samples from acute and convalescent COVID-19. The cDNA or gDNA used as material had been derived from T cells, B-cell-depleted T cells, or PBMCs.

This clone has just one count. J lost 1 base, V lost 4 bases, and 6 bases had no gene match. The CDR3 totals 16 residues. Germline CDR1 and CDR2: LNHDA and SQIVND (reference sequence). Authors' data handling: For nucleated cells, counts were estimated from reference gene primer amplification. Clones were sequenced by immunoSEQ multiplex PCR, and TCRdb holds only the in-frame ones, with some missing. V, J and clone size are taken as reported in that table, and D and trimming were inferred from the DNA itself. The repertoire holds 70,000 to 85,000 clones, just over 85% seen once, with roughly 20% in the top ten.

This chain joins TRBV19 and TRBJ2-3, with 9 bases matching TRBD2. The origin of this receptor is a woman older than 75 in a cohort sampled during active or convalescent COVID-19. Sequencing input: peripheral blood. DNA for the CDR3: TGTGCCAGTAGTAGAAGCGGGAGGACCGGCACAGATACGCAGTATTTT. Encoded protein: CASSRSGRTGTDTQYF. The full variable domain, completed using reference TRBV19 and TRBJ2-3, is DGGITQSPKYLFRKEGQNVTLSCEQNLNHDAMYWYRQDPGQGLRLIYYSQIVNDFQKGDIAEGYSVSREKKESFPLTVTSAQKNPTAFYLCASSRSGRTGTDTQYFGPGTRLTVL.